Listed here are 3 T cell receptor beta chains from one sample, sequenced in a study of spatial heterogeneity in lung cancer. Findings and limits, study-wide: Mutation tallies in tumors tracked expanded intratumoral alpha and beta TCR counts.

This sample's time point: sample taken at primary tumor resection. TCRdb processed the 5' RACE reads anew with MiXCR; each CDR3 protein has one entry. The sample lists about 13,000 distinct CDR3 sequences; around 3.8% were seen once. No antigen has been identified for these receptors. The sample was lung tumor tissue, taken at surgery. The receptors stem from a male donor with early-stage non-small cell lung cancer.

This clonotype came up many times. The chain links TRBV29-1 to TRBJ2-3; D gene unclear. The CDR3 length is 12 residues. The V gene's germline CDR1 is SQVTM and CDR2 ANQGSEA. V was pared by 4 bases and J by 5 bases, with 10 bases between. In DNA form, the CDR3 reads TGCAGCGTTGCCTCGGACGGAGATACGCAGTATTTT. Its protein product is CSVASDGDTQYF.

This clonotype was recorded many times. This may come from a read error, since a much larger clone is one base off. The chain recombines TRBV4-1 with TRBJ1-2; D uncertain. The CDR3 totals 15 residues. CDR1 is MGHRA, CDR2 YSYEKL, per germline. The CDR3 reads CASSHSQHLNYGYNF. The CDR3 nucleotides are TGCGCCAGCAGCCACTCCCAACACTTAAACTATGGCTACAACTTC.

This clonotype was detected ten times or more. The CDR3 sequence is CASSDRGVRSPLHF. The DNA of the CDR3 is TGCGCCAGCAGTGACAGGGGAGTTCGCTCACCCCTCCACTTT. The chain has TRBV4-1 and TRBJ1-6, with 8 bases lining up with TRBD1. The ends lost 6 bases at V and 10 bases at J; junction bases unmatched: 8. Germline V gives CDR1 MGHRA, CDR2 YSYEKL. The CDR3 consists of 14 residues.